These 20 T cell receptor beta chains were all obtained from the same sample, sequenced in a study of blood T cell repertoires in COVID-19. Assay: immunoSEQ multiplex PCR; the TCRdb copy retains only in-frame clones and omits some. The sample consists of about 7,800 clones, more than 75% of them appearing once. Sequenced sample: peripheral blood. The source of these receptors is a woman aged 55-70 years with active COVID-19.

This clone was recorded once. The CDR3 DNA follows: TGTGCCAGCAGCCCCCAAGGGGCCTATGGCTACACCTTC. Amino acid sequence: CASSPQGAYGYTF. The chain employs TRBV3-1 (or the pseudogene TRBV3-2) and TRBJ1-2; maybe TRBD1 (5 bases). Germline lookup yields CDR1 LGHDT and CDR2 YNNKEL (reference sequence). Trimming stripped 4 bases from V and 4 bases from J, with 10 bases between. The CDR3 is 13 amino acids.

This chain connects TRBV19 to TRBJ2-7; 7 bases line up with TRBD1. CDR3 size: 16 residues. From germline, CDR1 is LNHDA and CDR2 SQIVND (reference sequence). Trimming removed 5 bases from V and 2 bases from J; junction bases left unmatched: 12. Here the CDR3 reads CASSPWTGMETYEQYF. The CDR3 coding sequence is TGTGCCAGTAGTCCCTGGACAGGAATGGAGACCTACGAGCAGTACTTC.

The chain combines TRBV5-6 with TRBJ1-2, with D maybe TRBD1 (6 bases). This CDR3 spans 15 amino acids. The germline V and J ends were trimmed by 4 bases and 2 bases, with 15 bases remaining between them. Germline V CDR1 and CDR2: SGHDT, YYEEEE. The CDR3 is CASSDTGGANYGYTF. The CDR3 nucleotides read TGTGCCAGCAGCGATACCGGGGGGGCGAACTATGGCTACACCTTC.

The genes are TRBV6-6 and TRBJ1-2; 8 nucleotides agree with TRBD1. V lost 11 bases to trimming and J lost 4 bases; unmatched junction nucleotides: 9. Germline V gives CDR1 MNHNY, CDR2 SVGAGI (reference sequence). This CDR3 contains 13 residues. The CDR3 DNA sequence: TGTGCCGCTCAGGGGGCGCCCGTCTATGGCTACACCTTC. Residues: CAAQGAPVYGYTF.

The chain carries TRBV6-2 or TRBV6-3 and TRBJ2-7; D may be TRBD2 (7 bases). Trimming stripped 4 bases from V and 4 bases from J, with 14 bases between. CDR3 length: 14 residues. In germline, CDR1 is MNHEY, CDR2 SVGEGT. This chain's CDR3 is CASSFGGGGYEQYF. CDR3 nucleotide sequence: TGTGCCAGCAGTTTTGGGGGCGGGGGTTACGAGCAGTACTTC.

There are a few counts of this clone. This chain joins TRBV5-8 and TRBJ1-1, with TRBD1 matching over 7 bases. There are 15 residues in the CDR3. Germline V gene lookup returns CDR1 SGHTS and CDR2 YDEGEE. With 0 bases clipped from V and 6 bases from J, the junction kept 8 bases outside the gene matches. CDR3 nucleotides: TGTGCCAGCAGCTTGGGATCAGGGGGTGTAGCTGAAGCTTTCTTT. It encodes CASSLGSGGVAEAFF.

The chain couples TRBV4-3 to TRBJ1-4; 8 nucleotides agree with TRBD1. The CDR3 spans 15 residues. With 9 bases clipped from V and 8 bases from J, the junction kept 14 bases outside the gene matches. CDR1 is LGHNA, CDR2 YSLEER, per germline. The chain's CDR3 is CARINDQGAGEKLFF. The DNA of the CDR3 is TGCGCCAGGATTAACGACCAGGGGGCGGGGGAAAAACTGTTTTTT.

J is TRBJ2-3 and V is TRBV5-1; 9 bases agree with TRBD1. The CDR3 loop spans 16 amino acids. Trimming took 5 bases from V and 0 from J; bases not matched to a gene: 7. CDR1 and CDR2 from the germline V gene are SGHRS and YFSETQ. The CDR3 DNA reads TGCGCCAGCAGGGGGACAGGGACATCTAGCACAGATACGCAGTATTTT. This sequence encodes CASRGTGTSSTDTQYF.

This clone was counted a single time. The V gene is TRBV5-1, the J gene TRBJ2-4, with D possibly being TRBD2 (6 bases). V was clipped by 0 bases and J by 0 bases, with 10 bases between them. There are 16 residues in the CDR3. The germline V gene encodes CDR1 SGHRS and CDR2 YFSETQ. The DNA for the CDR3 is TGCGCCAGCAGCTTGGTGGGGGGTCTAGCCAAAAACATTCAGTACTTC. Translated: CASSLVGGLAKNIQYF.

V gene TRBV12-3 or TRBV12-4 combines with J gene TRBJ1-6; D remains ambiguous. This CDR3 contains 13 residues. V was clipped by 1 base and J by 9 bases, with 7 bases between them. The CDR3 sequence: CASSLVFSSPLHF. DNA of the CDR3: TGTGCCAGCAGTTTAGTTTTTAGTTCACCCCTCCACTTT.

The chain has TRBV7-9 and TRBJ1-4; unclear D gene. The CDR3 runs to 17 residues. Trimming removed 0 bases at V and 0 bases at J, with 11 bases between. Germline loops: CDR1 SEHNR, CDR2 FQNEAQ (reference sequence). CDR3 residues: CASSLARRTATNEKLFF. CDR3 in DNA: TGTGCCAGCAGCTTAGCTCGCCGGACTGCAACTAATGAAAAACTGTTTTTT.

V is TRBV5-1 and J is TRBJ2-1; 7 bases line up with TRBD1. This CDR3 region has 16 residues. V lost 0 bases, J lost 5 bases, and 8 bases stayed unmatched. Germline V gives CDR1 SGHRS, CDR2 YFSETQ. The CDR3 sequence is CASSLEGATFNNEQFF. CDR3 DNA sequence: TGCGCCAGCAGCTTGGAGGGGGCTACCTTCAACAATGAGCAGTTCTTC. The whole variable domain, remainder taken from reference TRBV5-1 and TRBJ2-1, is KAGVTQTPRYLIKTRGQQVTLSCSPISGHRSVSWYQQTPGQGLQFLFEYFSETQRNKGNFPGRFSGRQFSNSRSEMNVSTLELGDSALYLCASSLEGATFNNEQFFGPGTRLTVL.

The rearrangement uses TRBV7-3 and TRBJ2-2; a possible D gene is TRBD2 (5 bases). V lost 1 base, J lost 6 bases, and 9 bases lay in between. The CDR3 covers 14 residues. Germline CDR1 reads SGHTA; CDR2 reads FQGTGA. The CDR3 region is CASSLIPGSGELFF. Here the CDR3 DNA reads TGTGCCAGCAGCTTAATCCCGGGATCCGGGGAGCTGTTTTTT. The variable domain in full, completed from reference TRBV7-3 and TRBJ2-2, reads GAGVSQTPSNKVTEKGKYVELRCDPISGHTALYWYRQSLGQGPEFLIYFQGTGAADDSGLPNDRFFAVRPEGSVSTLKIQRTERGDSAVYLCASSLIPGSGELFFGEGSRLTVL.

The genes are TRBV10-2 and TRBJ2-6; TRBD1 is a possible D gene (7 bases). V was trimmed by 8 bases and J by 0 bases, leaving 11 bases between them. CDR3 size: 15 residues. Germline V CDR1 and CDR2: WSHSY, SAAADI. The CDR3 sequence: CASGGGDSGANVLTF. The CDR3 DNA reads TGCGCCAGCGGAGGGGGCGACTCTGGGGCCAACGTCCTGACTTTC.

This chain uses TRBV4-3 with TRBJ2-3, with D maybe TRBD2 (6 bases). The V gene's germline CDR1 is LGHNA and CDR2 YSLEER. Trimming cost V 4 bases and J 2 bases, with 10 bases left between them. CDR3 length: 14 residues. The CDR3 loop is CASSPGLHTDTQYF. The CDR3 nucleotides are TGCGCCAGCAGCCCGGGACTTCACACAGATACGCAGTATTTT.

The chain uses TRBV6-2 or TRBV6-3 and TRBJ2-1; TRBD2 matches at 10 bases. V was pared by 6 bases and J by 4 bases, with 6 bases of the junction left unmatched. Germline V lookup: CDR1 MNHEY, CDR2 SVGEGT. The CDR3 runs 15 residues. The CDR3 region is CASSSSGGGYNEQFF. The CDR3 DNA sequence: TGTGCCAGCAGCTCCAGCGGGGGGGGGTACAATGAGCAGTTCTTC.

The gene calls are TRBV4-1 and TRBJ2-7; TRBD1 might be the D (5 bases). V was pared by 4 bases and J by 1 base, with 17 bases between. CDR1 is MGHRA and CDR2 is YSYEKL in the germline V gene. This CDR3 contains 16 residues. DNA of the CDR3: TGCGCCAGCAGCCGAGCGACCAACCAGGGTTCCTACGAGCAGTACTTC. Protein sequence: CASSRATNQGSYEQYF.

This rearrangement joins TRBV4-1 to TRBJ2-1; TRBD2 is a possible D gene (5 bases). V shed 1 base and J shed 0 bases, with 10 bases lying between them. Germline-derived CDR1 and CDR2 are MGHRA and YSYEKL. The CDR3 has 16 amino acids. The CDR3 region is CASSQVAKSSYNEQFF. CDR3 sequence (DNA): TGCGCCAGCAGCCAAGTAGCGAAAAGCTCCTACAATGAGCAGTTCTTC.

The CDR3 spells CSVAGKQGSTDTQYF. CDR3 nucleotide sequence: TGCAGCGTTGCCGGGAAACAGGGGAGCACAGATACGCAGTATTTT. The chain links TRBV29-1 to TRBJ2-3; 7 bases line up with TRBD1. The germline V gene encodes CDR1 SQVTM and CDR2 ANQGSEA. With V trimmed by 4 bases and J by 0 bases, 7 bases remained unmatched. The CDR3 contains 15 residues.

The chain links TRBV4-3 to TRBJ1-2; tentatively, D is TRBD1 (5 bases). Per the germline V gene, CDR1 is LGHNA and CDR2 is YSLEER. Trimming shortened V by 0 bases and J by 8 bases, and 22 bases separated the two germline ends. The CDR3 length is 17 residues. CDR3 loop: CASSQDLLRQGAWGYTF. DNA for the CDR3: TGCGCCAGCAGCCAAGATCTCCTTCGGCAGGGTGCGTGGGGCTACACCTTC.